The clone carrying this T cell receptor (beta chain) was picked up one time. The entry originates in a study of blood T cell repertoires in COVID-19. At the level of the study: PBMCs, B-cell-depleted T cells, or T cells were the source of the cDNA or gDNA that made up the material.

Original handling: Amplified reference gene primers provided the basis for estimating nucleated cell counts. TCRdb's table, derived via immunoSEQ multiplex PCR, lists solely in-frame clones and lacks some. V and J calls and clone size are copied from that table; D and trimming were computed from the DNA. The profile shows 150,000 to 250,000 clones, around 87% of them singletons. Enrolled through a virtual design, the participants were between roughly 18 and 90 years of age and came from fewer than 30 US areas. Per the germline V gene, CDR1 is SEHNR and CDR2 is FQNEAQ (reference sequence). This CDR3 is built from 17 residues. The ends lost 2 bases at V and 7 bases at J; junction bases unmatched: 16.

The receptor comes from a woman in her 30s who had recovered from COVID-19. Sequenced input: PBMCs or T cells enriched from blood (not recorded which). This chain links TRBV7-9 with TRBJ2-7; 8 positions agree with TRBD2. The CDR3 spells CASSLSNPPAGDREQYF. The DNA of the CDR3 is TGTGCCAGCAGCTTAAGCAACCCCCCAGCGGGAGATCGGGAGCAGTACTTC.